The clone carrying this T cell receptor (beta chain) was seen only once. The data stem from a study of shared clonotypes between healthy human individuals. The table came from immunoSEQ multiplex PCR; TCRdb's copy has only in-frame clones and leaves some out. Of 470,000 or so clones in the sample, almost 80% were seen once. CDR1 SGHKS and CDR2 YYEKEE come from the germline V gene (reference sequence). The V end was cut by 4 bases, the J end by 0 bases, with 25 bases between. The CDR3 is made up of 19 amino acids. The chain is built from TRBV5-5 and TRBJ1-2; D perhaps matches TRBD1 (5 bases). Sequenced: PBMCs. The receptor was isolated from a woman aged 35 to 49 in good health. Some clones in this sample may be carry-over from other donors' samples. The CDR3 DNA reads as TGTGCCAGCAGCCCACCCCCGTCGACAGTCGCCGAAGCTAACTATGGCTACACCTTC. Its protein is CASSPPPSTVAEANYGYTF.